The present T cell receptor beta chain was sequenced within a study of cytomegalovirus exposure and HLA in healthy donors (dated by TCRdb to about 2017). Background on the whole study: According to an earlier analysis of a few hundred of the donors, roughly 180 million T cells yielded 117 million unique TCR beta sequences and roughly 280 Gb of sequence data. An early release covering some 640 HLA-typed donors comprised about 320 gigabases of sequencing data and 65 million to 100 million unique TCR sequences. Of the 398 genotyped donors, 80% to 90% were placed in the genetic ancestry cluster associated with self-reported Caucasian donors. The study was designed to test whether signatures of past pathogen exposure could be identified by cataloging public T cell receptors. The study profiled the T cell repertoires of approximately 700 subjects by immunosequencing and related them to cytomegalovirus serostatus. Along with the roughly 700-subject first cohort, a separate validation cohort of 120 different subjects was used. High-throughput TCR immunosequencing, statistical association of individual TCRs with disease status, and machine learning were combined to predict cytomegalovirus infection status. In a later analysis, previously published TCR beta repertoires from about 670 donors were re-analyzed and high-resolution HLA genotyping was added so that TCR occurrence patterns could be studied. Rather than using new phenotypic data, the later analysis identified candidate immune exposures from TCR beta sequences and from how often those sequences occurred across donors. To decide whether each TCR beta V gene segment behaved as functional or pseudogenic, an earlier analysis of some 600 of the donors relied on high-throughput TCR beta sequencing. Donor age, sex, ethnicity and CMV serostatus were compiled alongside the repertoire data. Genome-wide SNP genotypes for about 65% of the roughly 700 donors were used in a later genetic analysis, which treated that subset as a discovery cohort. Every discovery cohort repertoire had been produced on one sequencing platform. HLA typing included class I and class II loci at four-digit resolution. The number of typed donors differed by locus: about 620-630 for A, B, C, DRB1 and DQB1; 500 to 550 for DQA1; about 600 for DPA1; and around 470 for DPB1. Roughly five DR-DQ haplotypes were handled as single units for association and clustering, since linkage in the cohort was strong. On average, around 200,000 unique TCR beta nucleotide sequences were sequenced per donor among fewer than 500 genotyped donors of the cohort, with approximately 18% of those sequences being non-productive.

Summary of the overall study and its limitations: Because counts were too low, about 18 rarely observed V segments, including chromosome 9 orphons, were excluded from the earlier analysis of 587 of the donors. It was suggested by the authors that the approach could potentially be generalized to other disease states and immunological phenotypes. The 87-base-pair reads could not distinguish some IMGT-functional V segments, including TRBV6-2 and TRBV6-3, so those segments were excluded. A later genetic analysis reported fewer N-insertions in productive TCRs among donors in an Asian-associated ancestry cluster than the roughly 700-donor mean. In a later genetic analysis, a missense DCLRE1C variant was associated with V-gene and J-gene trimming of TCR beta chains, and the association was replicated in an independent cohort. In a later analysis, TCR association rates were found to vary across HLA loci, with the most associated TCRs seen for DRB1 alleles and the fewest for HLA-C alleles. A later analysis associated roughly 17,000 TCR beta sequences with specific HLA alleles at a false discovery rate of 0.05. The sequencing pipeline was judged likely to have produced a cluster of highly shared sequence variants as a technical artifact. In vitro tests confirmed that three of the cytomegalovirus-associated TCR beta chains recognize cytomegalovirus antigens. The cohort was sequenced for TCR beta chains only, and without alpha or paired-chain data the features that could be detected were limited. Immune exposure information for the cohort was limited to CMV serostatus. When HLA alleles, especially DR and DQ, strongly co-occurred, attributing TCR associations to individual alleles was difficult. In an earlier analysis of around 600 of the donors, most TCR beta V segments were observed in productive rearrangements about 90% or about 30% of the time, broadly matching IMGT annotations. A total of 150 to 200 TCR beta chains were listed by the study as associated with cytomegalovirus. Several of the top co-occurrence clusters appeared to be linked to parvovirus B19, influenza, CMV and Epstein-Barr virus, according to a later analysis. Because HLA typing was unavailable for some donors at each locus, only the typed subset was used in association tests. Cytomegalovirus status was reported to be diagnosed by the classifier with high specificity and sensitivity in both the original and validation cohorts. A further reported finding was that TCR beta sequences accurately predicted the HLA-A and HLA-B alleles for most subjects in the first cohort. Correlated functional status among segregating V segments might reflect linkage disequilibrium, but an unknown experimental factor could not be ruled out. Most TCR sequences were seen in very few donors, while some public TCRs were found in many individuals. Roughly uniform sequencing depth across donors was assumed in presence/absence analyses, although this assumption may not hold. In a later analysis, most CMV-associated TCR beta chains were found to appear HLA-restricted, with HLA associations seemingly driven largely by CMV exposure. A later analysis found that HLA-associated TCR beta chains were more clonally expanded and had lower generation probabilities than equally common non-associated chains.

The cohort was made up of 500 to 800 healthy bone marrow donors. At the time of sampling, every cohort member was nominally healthy, though immune exposures that went unrecorded were likely present. The donor was CMV seronegative and belonged to the group of 350 to 400 seronegative cohort members. A peripheral blood sample was collected from each donor, and TCR beta sequencing was performed on peripheral blood mononuclear cells. Genomic DNA was extracted from the blood cell samples with the Qiagen DNeasy Blood Extraction Kit. The library was prepared using the immunoSEQ multiplex PCR assay. For the multiplex PCR, a mixture combining 60 forward primers for TCR Vbeta segments and 13 reverse primers for TCR Jbeta segments was used. The CDR3 region of rearranged TCR beta genes was amplified from genomic DNA by a multiplex PCR assay. Amplified TCR beta libraries were sequenced as 87-base-pair reads on the Illumina HiSeq System. Concerning the study's data processing: In a later analysis, tens of millions of unique TCR beta chains were counted across the 500 to 700 repertoires, and about 9.9 million of these chains were shared by at least two donors. A nearest-neighbor algorithm error-corrected the raw reads and collapsed the reads into unique sequences, merging closely related sequences to remove PCR and sequencing errors. To assign V, D and J gene segments, CDR3 sequences were aligned to IMGT reference sequences. For a sequence to be retained, a match of at least six nucleotides was required to both a V gene segment and a J gene segment. A rearrangement counted as productive if the CDR3 had no stop codons and remained in frame with V and J, and every other rearrangement counted as non-productive. Following IMGT convention, CDR3 was defined as the stretch from the second conserved V-encoded cysteine to the conserved J-encoded phenylalanine. Sequences without an unambiguous match to a single V gene segment were excluded from the earlier analysis of 450 to 750 of the donors. An earlier analysis of almost 600 of the donors classified V segments as functional when productive rearrangements were above 56.7% and as segregating when the standard deviation between donors was above 5%. A statistical classification framework was built to diagnose cytomegalovirus status from the catalog of TCR beta chain sequences. In a later analysis, TCR nucleotide sequences were compared against IMGT/GENE-DB human TR gene sequences so that V and J genes could be assigned. In a later analysis, CDR3 sequences and most-parsimonious VDJ recombination scenarios were assigned using the TCRdist pipeline. A later analysis defined each TCR beta chain by its CDR3 amino acid sequence plus V-gene family, and excluded reads lacking a unique V-gene family. To address suspected cross-contamination and a sequencing artifact, a later analysis removed under 600 highly shared, low-generation-probability nucleotide sequences. For each public chain, a later analysis derived a clonal expansion index from normalized ranks of inferred template counts within each repertoire. Generation probabilities in a later analysis came from a VDJ recombination model fitted to out-of-frame rearrangements, and those results were checked against IGoR. In a later analysis, TCR-TCR, TCR-HLA and TCR-CMV co-occurrence was scored with hypergeometric tests, and a repertoire-size bias correction was applied to TCR pairs. A later analysis estimated false discovery rates by permuting HLA or CMV assignments 20 times. In a later analysis, co-occurring TCRs were grouped with DBSCAN, and TCRdist sequence similarity was added when clustering was performed within HLA-allele-positive subsets. Co-occurrence clustering excluded repertoires with fewer than 30,000 or more than 120,000 public chains, plus five with anomalous nucleotide sharing. Imported from immuneACCESS, the table was reduced by TCRdb to in-frame sequences with V and J called. These copies leave out some clones; in studies compared against another copy, an unresolved V gene accounts for under half, and the cause of the remainder is not known. That table supplies the V and J calls and clone size; D and trimming were determined from the DNA. Across this sample there are some 150,000 clones, with approximately 80% seen only once. 4.5% to 6.5% of the sample belongs to the ten largest clones.

About this clone itself: Its binding antigen is unknown. No base quality values were provided; no much bigger clone lies one nucleotide off.

The CDR3, from cysteine to phenylalanine, totals 13 residues. Of the read, only the CDR3 DNA is kept; its 39 bases are in frame from base 1. V has 0 bases trimmed and J has 5 bases trimmed; junction bases matching no gene number 0. According to the germline V gene, CDR1 reads WSHSY and CDR2 reads SAAADI. This clonotype was sampled from a male donor in good health and CMV-seronegative. The rearranged segments are TRBV10-2 and TRBJ2-5; 7 bases in the middle match TRBD2. Specimen: PBMCs. CDR3 region: CASSESAGETQYF. The DNA sequence is TGCGCCAGCAGTGAGTCAGCGGGGGAGACCCAGTACTTC.